This T cell receptor (beta chain) was sequenced in a study of cytomegalovirus exposure and HLA in healthy donors. Germline assignment: CDR1 SGHVS and CDR2 FQNEAQ. Trimming at V came to 2 bases and at J to 0 bases, leaving 9 bases not matched to a gene. The CDR3 has 18 amino acids. The PCR employed 60 Vbeta primers together with 13 Jbeta primers. Under the authors' procedure: A follow-up analysis tallied approximately 85 million unique TCR beta chains, roughly 10 million shared. TCRdb's copy holds only in-frame clones and misses some; the assay was immunoSEQ multiplex PCR. V and J calls and clone size are given by that table; D and trimming were obtained from the DNA. Among more than 250,000 clones listed, approximately 90% were seen once.

V gene TRBV7-8 combines with J gene TRBJ2-1, with 8 bases identical to TRBD2. The sample was PBMCs. The clonotype originates from a woman aged 18-30 years in good health and CMV-seronegative. This chain's CDR3 is CASSLLRAGGVSYNEQFF. In DNA, the CDR3 is TGTGCCAGCAGCTTACTCCGGGCGGGGGGCGTCTCCTACAATGAGCAGTTCTTC.